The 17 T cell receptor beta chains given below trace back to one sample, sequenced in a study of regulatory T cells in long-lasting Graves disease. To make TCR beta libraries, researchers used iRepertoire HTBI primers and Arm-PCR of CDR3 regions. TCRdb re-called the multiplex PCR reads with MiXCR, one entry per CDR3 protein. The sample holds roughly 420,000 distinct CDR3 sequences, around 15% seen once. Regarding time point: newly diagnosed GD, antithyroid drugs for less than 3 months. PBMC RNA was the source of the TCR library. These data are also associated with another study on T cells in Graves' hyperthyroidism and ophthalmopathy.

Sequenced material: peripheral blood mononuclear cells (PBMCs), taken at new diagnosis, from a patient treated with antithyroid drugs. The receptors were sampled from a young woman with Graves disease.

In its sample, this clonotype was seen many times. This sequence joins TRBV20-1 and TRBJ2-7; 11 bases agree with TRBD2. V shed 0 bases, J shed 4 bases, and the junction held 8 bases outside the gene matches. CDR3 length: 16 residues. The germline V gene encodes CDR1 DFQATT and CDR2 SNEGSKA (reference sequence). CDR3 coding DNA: TGCAGTGCTAGAGACTTCATAGCGGGAGGGCCTTACGAGCAGTACTTC. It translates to CSARDFIAGGPYEQYF.

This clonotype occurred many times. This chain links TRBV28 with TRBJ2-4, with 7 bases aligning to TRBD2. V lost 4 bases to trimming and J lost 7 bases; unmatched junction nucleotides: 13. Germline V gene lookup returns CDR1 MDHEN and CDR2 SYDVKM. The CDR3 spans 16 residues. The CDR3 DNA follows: TGTGCCAGCAGTTCCAACCGAGCGGGAAGGCTCAACATTCAGTACTTC. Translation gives CASSSNRAGRLNIQYF. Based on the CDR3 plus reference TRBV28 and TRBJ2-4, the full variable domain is DVKVTQSSRYLVKRTGEKVFLECVQDMDHENMFWYRQDPGLGLRLIYFSYDVKMKEKGDIPEGYSVSREKKERFSLILESASTNQTSMYLCASSSNRAGRLNIQYFGAGTRLSVL.

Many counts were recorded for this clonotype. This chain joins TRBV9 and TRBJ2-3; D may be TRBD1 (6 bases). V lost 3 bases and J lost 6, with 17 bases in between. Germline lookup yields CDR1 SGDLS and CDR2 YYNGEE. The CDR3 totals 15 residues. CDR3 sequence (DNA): TGTGCCAGCAGCGCATCAAAAACAGGGTCTGATACGCAGTATTTT. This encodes CASSASKTGSDTQYF.

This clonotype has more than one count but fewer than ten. The CDR3 protein is CASSFQGGEKLFF. As DNA, the CDR3 is TGTGCCAGCAGTTTTCAAGGTGGCGAAAAACTGTTTTTT. J is TRBJ1-4 and V is TRBV2; D is uncertain. The CDR3 spans 13 residues. Trimming removed 5 bases at V and 8 bases at J, with 12 bases between. Per the germline V gene, CDR1 is SNHLY and CDR2 is FYNNEI.

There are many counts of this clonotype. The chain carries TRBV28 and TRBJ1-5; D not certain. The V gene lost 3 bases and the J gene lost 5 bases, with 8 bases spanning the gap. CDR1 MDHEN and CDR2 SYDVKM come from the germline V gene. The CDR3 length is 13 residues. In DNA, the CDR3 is TGTGCCAGCAGTTTGTCCGCTCATCAGCCCCAGCATTTT. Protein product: CASSLSAHQPQHF.

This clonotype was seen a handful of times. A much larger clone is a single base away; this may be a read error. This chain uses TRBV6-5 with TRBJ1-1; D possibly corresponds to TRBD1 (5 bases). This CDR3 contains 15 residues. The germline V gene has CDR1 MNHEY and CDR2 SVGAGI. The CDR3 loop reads CTSSYSAKGFTEAFF. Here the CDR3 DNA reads TGTACCAGCAGTTACTCGGCAAAGGGGTTCACTGAAGCTTTCTTT.

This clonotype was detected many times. The CDR3 nucleotides are TGTGCCAGCAGCATGACAGCTAGCAATCAGCCCCAGCATTTT. It translates to CASSMTASNQPQHF. The chain carries TRBV7-9 and TRBJ1-5, with TRBD1 as a possible D gene (5 bases). V was pared by 5 bases and J by 0 bases, with 8 bases between. CDR3 length equals 14 residues. Per germline, CDR1 SEHNR and CDR2 FQNEAQ (reference sequence).

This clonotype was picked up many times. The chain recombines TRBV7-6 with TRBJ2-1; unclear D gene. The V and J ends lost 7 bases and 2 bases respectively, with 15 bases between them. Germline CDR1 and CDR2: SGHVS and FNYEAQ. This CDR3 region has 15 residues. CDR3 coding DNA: TGTGCCAGCACCCGCATTCACTGGGCCTACAATGAGCAGTTCTTC. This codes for CASTRIHWAYNEQFF.

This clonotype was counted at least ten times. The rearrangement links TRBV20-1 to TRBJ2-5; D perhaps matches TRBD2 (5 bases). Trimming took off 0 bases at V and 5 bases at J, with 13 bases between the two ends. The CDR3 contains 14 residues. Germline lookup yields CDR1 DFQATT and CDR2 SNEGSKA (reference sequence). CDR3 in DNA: TGCAGTGCTAGAGATAAGGACTTGTCGGAGACCCAGTACTTC. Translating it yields CSARDKDLSETQYF.

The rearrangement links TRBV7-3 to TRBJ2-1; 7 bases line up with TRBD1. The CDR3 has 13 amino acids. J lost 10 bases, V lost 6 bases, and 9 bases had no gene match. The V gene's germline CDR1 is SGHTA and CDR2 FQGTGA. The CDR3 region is CASRGQRRGEQFF. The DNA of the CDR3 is TGTGCCAGCAGGGGACAGCGTCGGGGCGAGCAGTTCTTC.

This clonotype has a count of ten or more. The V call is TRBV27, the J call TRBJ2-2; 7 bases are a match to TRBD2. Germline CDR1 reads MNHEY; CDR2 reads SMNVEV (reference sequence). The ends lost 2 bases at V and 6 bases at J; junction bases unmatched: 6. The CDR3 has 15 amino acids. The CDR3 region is CASSLIERGSGELFF. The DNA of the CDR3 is TGTGCCAGCAGTTTAATCGAGCGGGGCTCCGGGGAGCTGTTTTTT.

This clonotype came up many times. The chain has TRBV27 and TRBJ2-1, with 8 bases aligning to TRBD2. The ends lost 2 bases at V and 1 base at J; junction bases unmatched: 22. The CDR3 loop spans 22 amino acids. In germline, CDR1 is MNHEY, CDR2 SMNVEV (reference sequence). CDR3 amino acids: CASSLMASPSGPFRLSYNEQFF. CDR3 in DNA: TGTGCCAGCAGTTTAATGGCCTCCCCTAGCGGGCCTTTTCGTCTTTCCTACAATGAGCAGTTCTTC.

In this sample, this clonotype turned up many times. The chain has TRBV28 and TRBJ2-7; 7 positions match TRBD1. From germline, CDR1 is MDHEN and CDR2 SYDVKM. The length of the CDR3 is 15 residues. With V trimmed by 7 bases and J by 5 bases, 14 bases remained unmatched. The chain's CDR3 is CASIPQAGGYNEQYF. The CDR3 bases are TGTGCCAGCATCCCTCAGGCAGGGGGTTACAACGAGCAGTACTTC.

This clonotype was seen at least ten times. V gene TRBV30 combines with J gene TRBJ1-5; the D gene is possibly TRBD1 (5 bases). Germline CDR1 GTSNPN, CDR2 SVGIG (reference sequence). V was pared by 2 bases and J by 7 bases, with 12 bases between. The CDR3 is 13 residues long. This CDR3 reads CAWSWGMGQPQHF. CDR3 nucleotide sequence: TGTGCCTGGAGTTGGGGCATGGGCCAGCCCCAGCATTTT.

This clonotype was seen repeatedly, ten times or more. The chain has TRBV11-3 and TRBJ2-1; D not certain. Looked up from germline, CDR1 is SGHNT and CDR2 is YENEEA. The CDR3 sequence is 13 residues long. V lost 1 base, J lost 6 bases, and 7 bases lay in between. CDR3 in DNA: TGTGCCAGCAGCTTAGGTCCAGGCAATGAGCAGTTCTTC. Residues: CASSLGPGNEQFF.

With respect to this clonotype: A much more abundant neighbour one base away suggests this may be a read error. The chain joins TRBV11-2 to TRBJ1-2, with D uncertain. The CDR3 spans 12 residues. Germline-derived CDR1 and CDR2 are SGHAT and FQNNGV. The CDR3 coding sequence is TGTGCCAGCAGCTTAGAGAACGGAGGCTACATCTTC. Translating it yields CASSLENGGYIF.

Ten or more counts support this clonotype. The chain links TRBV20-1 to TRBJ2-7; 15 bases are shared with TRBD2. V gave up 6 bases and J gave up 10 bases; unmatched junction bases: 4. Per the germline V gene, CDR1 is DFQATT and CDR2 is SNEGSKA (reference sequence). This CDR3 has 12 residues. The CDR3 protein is CSAKGLAGGQYF. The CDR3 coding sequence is TGCAGTGCCAAGGGACTAGCGGGAGGTCAGTACTTC.